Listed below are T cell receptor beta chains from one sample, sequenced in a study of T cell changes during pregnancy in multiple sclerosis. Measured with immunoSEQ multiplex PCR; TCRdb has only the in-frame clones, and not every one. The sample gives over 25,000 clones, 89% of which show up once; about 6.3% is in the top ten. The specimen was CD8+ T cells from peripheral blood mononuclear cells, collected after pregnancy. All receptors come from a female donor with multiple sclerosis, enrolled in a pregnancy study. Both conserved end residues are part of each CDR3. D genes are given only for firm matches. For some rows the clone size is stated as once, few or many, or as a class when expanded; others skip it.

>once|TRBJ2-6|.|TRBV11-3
CASSPPVGANVLTF
TGTGCCAGCAGCCCACCGGTGGGGGCCAACGTCCTGACTTTC
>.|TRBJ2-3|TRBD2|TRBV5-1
CASSSAGVAGLRTDTQYF
TGCGCCAGCAGCAGCGCGGGAGTGGCCGGGCTTCGCACAGATACGCAGTATTTT
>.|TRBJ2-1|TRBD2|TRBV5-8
CASSLAGGGNVNEQFF
TGTGCCAGCAGCTTGGCCGGCGGGGGTAATGTCAATGAGCAGTTCTTC
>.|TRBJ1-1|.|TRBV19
CASSIGQTEAFF
TGTGCCAGTAGTATAGGTCAGACTGAAGCTTTCTTT
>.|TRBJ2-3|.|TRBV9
CASSDPILIESSSTDTQYF
TGTGCCAGCAGCGACCCCATCCTCATTGAGTCCTCTAGCACAGATACGCAGTATTTT
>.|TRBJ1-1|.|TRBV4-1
CASSQLPQAGAFF
TGCGCCAGCAGCCAACTCCCACAGGCAGGGGCTTTCTTT
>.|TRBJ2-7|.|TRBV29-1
CSGIGRGQDEQYF
TGCAGCGGTATTGGGCGGGGGCAGGACGAGCAGTACTTC
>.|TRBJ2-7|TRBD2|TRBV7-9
CASSLLSGTQADEQYF
TGTGCCAGCAGCTTACTTAGCGGGACCCAAGCAGACGAGCAGTACTTC
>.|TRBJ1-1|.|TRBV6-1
CATQVVGVTEAFF
TGTGCCACCCAGGTTGTCGGGGTCACTGAAGCTTTCTTT
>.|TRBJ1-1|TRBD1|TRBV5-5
CASSLPRGQENTEAFF
TGTGCCAGCAGCTTACCCCGCGGACAGGAGAACACTGAAGCTTTCTTT
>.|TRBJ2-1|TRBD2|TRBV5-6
CASTPSGGPYNEQFF
TGTGCCAGCACTCCTAGCGGGGGGCCGTACAATGAGCAGTTCTTC
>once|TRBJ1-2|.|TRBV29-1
CSVDSNYGYTF
TGCAGCGTGGACAGTAACTATGGCTACACCTTC
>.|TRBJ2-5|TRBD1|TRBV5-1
CASSGTGQETQYF
TGCGCCAGCAGCGGGACAGGGCAAGAGACCCAGTACTTC
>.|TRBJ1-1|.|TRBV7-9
CASSPLGDMATFENTEAFF
TGTGCCAGCAGCCCCTTGGGGGACATGGCAACGTTTGAGAACACTGAAGCTTTCTTT
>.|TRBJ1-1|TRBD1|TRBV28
CASSLFGQGADTEAFF
TGTGCCAGCAGTTTATTTGGACAGGGGGCCGACACTGAAGCTTTCTTT
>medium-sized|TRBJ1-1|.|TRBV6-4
CASTAGDNTEAFF
TGTGCCAGCACGGCAGGGGATAACACTGAAGCTTTCTTT
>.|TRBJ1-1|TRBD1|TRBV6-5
CASRAGQGNTEAFF
TGTGCCAGCAGGGCGGGACAGGGAAACACTGAAGCTTTCTTT
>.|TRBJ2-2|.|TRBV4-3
CASSQEFLDSSGELFF
TGCGCCAGCAGCCAAGAATTCCTAGATAGCTCCGGGGAGCTGTTTTTT
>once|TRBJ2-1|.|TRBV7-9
CASSRSYNEQFF
TGTGCCAGCAGCCGTAGCTACAATGAGCAGTTCTTC
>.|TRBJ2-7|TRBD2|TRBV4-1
CASSQDTSGRDEQYF
TGCGCCAGCAGCCAAGATACTAGCGGGAGGGACGAGCAGTACTTC
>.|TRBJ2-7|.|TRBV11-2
CASSLDILAYEQYF
TGTGCCAGCAGCTTAGATATACTAGCATACGAGCAGTACTTC
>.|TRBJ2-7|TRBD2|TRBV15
CATSRTSGNPYEQYF
TGTGCCACCAGCAGAACTAGCGGGAATCCCTACGAGCAGTACTTC
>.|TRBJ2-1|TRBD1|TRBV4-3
CASSQSGGGSYNEQFF
TGCGCCAGCAGCCAATCAGGGGGCGGGTCCTACAATGAGCAGTTCTTC
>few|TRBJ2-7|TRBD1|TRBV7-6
CASSLGQGALYEQYF
TGTGCCAGCAGCTTAGGACAGGGGGCCCTCTACGAGCAGTACTTC
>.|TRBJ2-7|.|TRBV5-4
CASSPGTDSYEQYF
TGTGCCAGCAGTCCCGGGACTGATTCCTACGAGCAGTACTTC
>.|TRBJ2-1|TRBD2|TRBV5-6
CASSQRGGSANEQFF
TGTGCCAGCAGCCAACGAGGCGGGAGTGCGAATGAGCAGTTCTTC
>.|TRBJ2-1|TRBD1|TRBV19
CASSLGGQELEDEQFF
TGTGCCAGTAGCTTAGGGGGACAGGAGCTAGAGGATGAGCAGTTCTTC
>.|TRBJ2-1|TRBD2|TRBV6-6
CASRGGEQFF
TGTGCCAGCCGGGGGGGTGAGCAGTTCTTC
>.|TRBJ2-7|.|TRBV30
CAWSYAGPYEQYF
TGTGCCTGGAGTTATGCAGGGCCCTACGAGCAGTACTTC
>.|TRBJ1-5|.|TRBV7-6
CASSPRGGQPQHF
TGTGCCAGCAGCCCAAGAGGGGGTCAGCCCCAGCATTTT
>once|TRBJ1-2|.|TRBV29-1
CSVEEDNYGYTF
TGCAGCGTTGAGGAGGATAACTATGGCTACACCTTC
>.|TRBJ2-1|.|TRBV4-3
CASSQGWPDSYNEQFF
TGCGCCAGCAGCCAAGGGTGGCCAGACTCCTACAATGAGCAGTTCTTC
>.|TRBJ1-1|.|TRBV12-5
CASVWEGPNTEAFF
TGTGCTAGTGTTTGGGAGGGGCCGAACACTGAAGCTTTCTTT
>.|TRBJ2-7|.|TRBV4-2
CASGYSGTGDEQYF
TGTGCCAGCGGGTACAGCGGGACAGGAGACGAGCAGTACTTC
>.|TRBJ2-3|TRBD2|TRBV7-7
CASMAKREGGTDTQYF
TGTGCTAGCATGGCCAAGCGGGAGGGCGGTACAGATACGCAGTATTTT
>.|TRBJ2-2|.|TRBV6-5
CASSYSPAGELFF
TGTGCCAGCAGTTATTCCCCCGCCGGGGAGCTGTTTTTT
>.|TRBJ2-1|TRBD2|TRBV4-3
CASSQDSSGRARYNEQFF
TGCGCCAGCAGCCAAGACTCTAGCGGGAGGGCCAGGTACAATGAGCAGTTCTTC
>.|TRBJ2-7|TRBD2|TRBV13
CASSSWTSPEQYF
TGTGCCAGCAGCTCGTGGACTAGCCCCGAGCAGTACTTC
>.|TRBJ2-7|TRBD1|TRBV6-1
CASSGGRQGYIPHEQYF
TGTGCCAGCAGTGGAGGGAGACAGGGATATATTCCCCACGAGCAGTACTTC
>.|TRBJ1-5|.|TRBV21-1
CASSIGRMGNQPQHF
TGTGCCAGCAGCATAGGGAGGATGGGCAATCAGCCCCAGCATTTT
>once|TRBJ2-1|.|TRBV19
CASSIGENEQFF
TGTGCCAGTAGTATTGGAGAAAATGAGCAGTTCTTC
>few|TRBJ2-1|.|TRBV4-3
CASSQISLLEGPYNEQFF
TGCGCCAGCAGCCAGATCTCTCTTCTGGAGGGCCCATACAATGAGCAGTTCTTC
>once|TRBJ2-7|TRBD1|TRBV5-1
CASSDWTGEAGEQYF
TGCGCCAGCAGCGACTGGACAGGGGAGGCAGGGGAGCAGTACTTC
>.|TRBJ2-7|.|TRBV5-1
CASSSKPTGREQYF
TGCGCCAGCAGCTCAAAACCTACAGGGCGCGAGCAGTACTTC
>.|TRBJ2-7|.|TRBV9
CASSARSGTPSYEQYF
TGTGCCAGCAGCGCGCGATCCGGGACACCTTCCTACGAGCAGTACTTC
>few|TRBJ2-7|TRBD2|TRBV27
CASSSRLAGGPDSYEQYF
TGTGCCAGCAGTTCGAGACTAGCGGGAGGGCCGGACTCCTACGAGCAGTACTTC
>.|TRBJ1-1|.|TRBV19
CASSIGKGLNTEAFF
TGTGCCAGTAGTATAGGAAAGGGGCTAAACACTGAAGCTTTCTTT
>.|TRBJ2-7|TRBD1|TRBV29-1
CSVEGDRDSSYEQYF
TGCAGCGTTGAAGGGGACCGGGACAGCTCTTACGAGCAGTACTTC
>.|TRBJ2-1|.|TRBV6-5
CASIFRNEQFF
TGTGCCAGCATTTTTAGAAATGAGCAGTTCTTC
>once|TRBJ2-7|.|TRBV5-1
CASSLYQGTYEQYF
TGCGCCAGCAGCTTGTATCAGGGGACCTACGAGCAGTACTTC
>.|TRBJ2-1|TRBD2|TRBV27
CASRQTSGRTYNEQFF
TGTGCCAGCAGACAAACTAGCGGGAGGACCTACAATGAGCAGTTCTTC
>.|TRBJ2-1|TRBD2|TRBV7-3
CASSKTGTSSNEQFF
TGTGCCAGCAGCAAAACCGGGACTAGCTCCAATGAGCAGTTCTTC
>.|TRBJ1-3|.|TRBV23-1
CASRRQGASSGNTIYF
TGCGCCAGCCGAAGGCAGGGCGCAAGCTCTGGAAACACCATATATTTT